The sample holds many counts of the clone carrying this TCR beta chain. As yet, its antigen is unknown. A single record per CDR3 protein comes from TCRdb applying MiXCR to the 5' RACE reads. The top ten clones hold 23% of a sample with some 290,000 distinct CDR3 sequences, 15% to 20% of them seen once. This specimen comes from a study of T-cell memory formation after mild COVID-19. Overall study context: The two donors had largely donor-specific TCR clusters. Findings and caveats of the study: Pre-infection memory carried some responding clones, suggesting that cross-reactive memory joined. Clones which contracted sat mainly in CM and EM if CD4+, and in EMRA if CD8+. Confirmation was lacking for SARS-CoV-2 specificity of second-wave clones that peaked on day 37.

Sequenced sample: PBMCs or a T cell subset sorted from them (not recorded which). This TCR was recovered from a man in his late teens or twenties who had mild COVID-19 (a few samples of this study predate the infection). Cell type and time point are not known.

The CDR3 is CSAPGRGDIQYF. CDR3 nucleotides: TGCAGTGCCCCCGGCCGGGGGGACATTCAGTACTTC. The chain carries TRBV20-1 and TRBJ2-4; 7 bases fit TRBD2. This CDR3 has 12 amino acids. V shed 6 bases, J shed 8 bases, and the junction held 7 bases outside the gene matches. The germline V gene has CDR1 DFQATT and CDR2 SNEGSKA (reference sequence).